A selection of T cell receptor beta chains follows, all from one sample in a study of shared clonotypes between healthy human individuals. The data were produced by immunoSEQ multiplex PCR, yet TCRdb's version contains in-frame clones alone and is incomplete. The table includes under 600,000 clones, roughly 95% detected once. What was sequenced was naive CD4+ T cells sorted from blood. These receptors came from a woman in her 30s in good health. CDR3s include the opening cysteine and the closing phenylalanine or tryptophan. A D gene is named only where the DNA matches it firmly. Expanded clones get a size class; other rows say once, few or many, or leave the size out.

clone_size | j_call | d_call | v_call | cdr3_aa | cdr3_nt
- | TRBJ1-5 | TRBD1 | TRBV6-5 | CASSRQGGFDQPQHF | TGTGCCAGCAGCCGACAGGGGGGTTTTGATCAGCCCCAGCATTTT
once | TRBJ1-6 | - | TRBV28 | CASSSGVGSPLHF | TGTGCCAGCAGTTCTGGGGTCGGATCACCCCTCCACTTT
- | TRBJ1-5 | - | TRBV21-1 | CASSKFSNQPQHF | TGTGCCAGCAGCAAATTCAGCAATCAGCCCCAGCATTTT
- | TRBJ2-7 | - | TRBV10-3 | CAISESVGGHEQYF | TGTGCCATCAGTGAGTCAGTGGGGGGGCACGAGCAGTACTTC
- | TRBJ1-2 | - | TRBV19 | CASSAPGTANYGYTF | TGTGCCAGTAGTGCTCCCGGGACGGCGAACTATGGCTACACCTTC
- | TRBJ2-1 | TRBD1 | TRBV6-5 | CASSTDRGTYNEQFF | TGTGCCAGCAGTACAGACAGGGGAACCTACAATGAGCAGTTCTTC
once | TRBJ1-2 | - | TRBV5-5 | CASSFLGLYGYTF | TGTGCCAGCAGCTTTTTGGGCCTCTATGGCTACACCTTC
- | TRBJ1-2 | - | TRBV7-9 | CASSFTQGYTF | TGTGCCAGCAGCTTTACACAGGGCTACACCTTC
- | TRBJ2-1 | TRBD2 | TRBV28 | CASSLVLAGRYNEQFF | TGTGCCAGCAGTTTAGTTCTAGCGGGACGTTACAATGAGCAGTTCTTC
- | TRBJ2-7 | - | TRBV19 | CASSPRAWDSYEQYF | TGTGCCAGTAGTCCCCGAGCTTGGGATTCCTACGAGCAGTACTTC
- | TRBJ1-1 | - | TRBV5-1 | CASSLDRLNTEAFF | TGCGCCAGCAGCTTGGACAGATTGAACACTGAAGCTTTCTTT
- | TRBJ2-7 | TRBD2 | TRBV9 | CASSASGRDLGEQYF | TGTGCCAGCAGCGCCAGCGGGAGGGATTTGGGAGAGCAGTACTTC
- | TRBJ2-7 | TRBD1 | TRBV27 | CASSLGTGPYEQYF | TGTGCCAGCAGTTTAGGGACAGGGCCCTACGAGCAGTACTTC
- | TRBJ1-1 | - | TRBV21-1 | CASSKRPLFGSTEAFF | TGTGCCAGCAGCAAGAGGCCCCTTTTTGGGAGCACTGAAGCTTTCTTT
- | TRBJ2-1 | - | TRBV2 | CASAAEGSAYNEQFF | TGTGCCAGCGCCGCCGAGGGGAGTGCCTACAATGAGCAGTTCTTC
once | TRBJ2-3 | TRBD2 | TRBV11-2 | CASSLLKGREPADTQYF | TGTGCCAGCAGCTTACTCAAGGGGCGGGAGCCCGCAGATACGCAGTATTTT
- | TRBJ2-5 | TRBD2 | TRBV10-3 | CATGLAGTIKTQYF | TGTGCCACCGGACTAGCGGGAACAATCAAGACCCAGTACTTC
- | TRBJ2-7 | - | TRBV14 | CASSSQGYEQYF | TGTGCCAGCAGCTCCCAGGGGTACGAGCAGTACTTC
- | TRBJ1-2 | - | TRBV20-1 | CSAAGIYGYTF | TGCAGTGCCGCAGGGATCTATGGCTACACCTTC
- | TRBJ2-7 | - | TRBV5-8 | CASSLAQELSYEQYF | TGTGCCAGCAGCTTGGCCCAGGAACTCTCCTACGAGCAGTACTTC
- | TRBJ1-4 | - | TRBV7-2 | CASSLVPGENEKLFF | TGTGCCAGCAGCTTAGTCCCAGGGGAGAATGAAAAACTGTTTTTT
- | TRBJ1-4 | TRBD1 | TRBV27 | CASSSTGTANEKLFF | TGTGCCAGCAGTTCTACCGGGACAGCTAATGAAAAACTGTTTTTT
once | TRBJ2-6 | - | TRBV6-5 | CASSYSGSGANVLTF | TGTGCCAGCAGTTACTCCGGCTCTGGGGCCAACGTCCTGACTTTC
- | TRBJ2-7 | TRBD1 | TRBV7-8 | CASSPGGQGGHEQYF | TGTGCCAGCAGCCCCGGGGGACAGGGCGGCCACGAGCAGTACTTC
- | TRBJ2-2 | - | TRBV27 | CASSRGKSGNPGELFF | TGTGCCAGCAGTCGCGGAAAGTCGGGCAATCCCGGGGAGCTGTTTTTT
- | TRBJ2-1 | - | TRBV19 | CASSINAAYEQFF | TGTGCCAGTAGTATAAATGCGGCCTATGAGCAGTTCTTC
once | TRBJ1-2 | - | TRBV19 | CASSGQLNYGYTF | TGTGCCAGTTCCGGACAGCTAAACTATGGCTACACCTTC
- | TRBJ1-2 | TRBD1 | TRBV28 | CASSDNGGQKNYGYTF | TGTGCCAGCAGTGATAATGGGGGACAGAAAAACTATGGCTACACCTTC